This entry lists 23 T cell receptor beta chains sequenced from one sample in a study of patients and donors after allogeneic stem cell transplantation. MiXCR, applied by TCRdb to the RT-PCR reads, yields one record per CDR3 protein. This table holds a few hundred thousand distinct CDR3 sequences, 13% to 15% found once. Material: blood, either unsorted or a sorted T cell fraction (not recorded which). These TCRs come from a human donor who was either an allogeneic HSCT recipient or a stem cell or donor lymphocyte infusion donor (not recorded which). It is not recorded whose cells these are; they may come from a transplant donor.

Many counts were recorded for this clonotype. The V call is TRBV5-1, the J call TRBJ1-1, with D possibly TRBD1 on 5 matching bases. V lost 4 bases and J lost 0, with 7 bases in between. The CDR3 consists of 13 residues. Per the germline V gene, CDR1 is SGHRS and CDR2 is YFSETQ. The chain's CDR3 is CASSRGLNTEAFF. CDR3 sequence (DNA): TGCGCCAGCAGCCGGGGGTTGAACACTGAAGCTTTCTTT.

In its sample, this clonotype was seen a few times. This sequence joins TRBV9 and TRBJ2-5, with 7 bases matching TRBD2. Looked up from germline, CDR1 is SGDLS and CDR2 is YYNGEE. The V gene end was trimmed by 4 bases and the J gene end by 2 bases; junction bases not matched to a gene: 11. The CDR3 has 16 amino acids. The CDR3 reads CASSPRVREIQETQYF. CDR3 nucleotides: TGTGCCAGCAGCCCCCGGGTGCGGGAGATTCAAGAGACCCAGTACTTC.

This clonotype was observed a handful of times. V usage is TRBV20-1 and J usage is TRBJ1-4, with no clear D. Trimming stripped 6 bases from V and 7 bases from J, with 15 bases between. The CDR3 has 13 amino acids. Germline V gene lookup returns CDR1 DFQATT and CDR2 SNEGSKA (reference sequence). Written as DNA, the CDR3 is TGCAGTGCCCCCGGGTCCGTGGGTGAAAAACTGTTTTTT. Translated: CSAPGSVGEKLFF.

This clonotype was recorded a few times. The V and J genes are TRBV25-1 and TRBJ2-4, with D unresolved. This CDR3 is built from 16 residues. Trimming stripped 1 base from V and 1 base from J, with 11 bases between. The germline gives CDR1 MGHDK, CDR2 SYGVNS. The CDR3 reads CASSEWPGGAKNIQYF. CDR3 nucleotide sequence: TGTGCCAGCAGTGAATGGCCAGGTGGCGCCAAAAACATTCAGTACTTC.

The chain couples TRBV5-4 to TRBJ2-3; 7 bases are shared with TRBD2. The CDR3 loop spans 16 amino acids. Looked up from germline, CDR1 is SGHNT and CDR2 is YYREEE (reference sequence). The J segment lost 1 base and the V segment lost 0 bases, leaving 5 bases of the junction unmatched. The CDR3 DNA follows: TGTGCCAGCAGCTTGGGACTAGCCACCCGCACAGATACGCAGTATTTT. Its translation is CASSLGLATRTDTQYF.

The chain employs TRBV20-1 and TRBJ2-3, with D unclear. CDR1 DFQATT and CDR2 SNEGSKA come from the germline V gene (reference sequence). This CDR3 spans 14 amino acids. The V end lost 4 bases, the J end lost 4 bases, and 15 bases lay between the germline ends. The CDR3 loop reads CSATGEKRADTQYF. The CDR3 DNA sequence: TGCAGTGCTACCGGAGAGAAAAGGGCAGATACGCAGTATTTT.

This clonotype has just a few counts. The chain has TRBV12-3 or TRBV12-4 and TRBJ2-2; D remains ambiguous. The CDR3 length is 11 residues. Trimming pared 4 bases from V and 8 bases from J, leaving 5 bases between. CDR3 DNA: TGTGCCAGCAGTTCCACTGGGGAGCTGTTTTTT. It codes for CASSSTGELFF.

This clonotype was observed at least ten times. The gene calls are TRBV20-1 and TRBJ2-3; 13 bases align to TRBD2. Germline V CDR1 and CDR2: DFQATT, SNEGSKA (reference sequence). Trimming removed 6 bases from V and 4 bases from J; junction bases left unmatched: 7. The CDR3 runs to 15 residues. CDR3 in amino acids: CSAQGLAGVADTQYF. Here the CDR3 DNA reads TGCAGTGCCCAAGGACTAGCGGGAGTCGCAGATACGCAGTATTTT.

The CDR3 sequence is CASSTGLAGGGYTQYF. In DNA, the CDR3 is TGCGCCAGCAGCACTGGACTAGCGGGGGGAGGGTACACGCAGTATTTT. V usage is TRBV5-1 and J usage is TRBJ2-3, with 14 bases fitting TRBD2. The germline CDR1 and CDR2 sequences are SGHRS and YFSETQ. Losses at the gene ends were 4 bases for V and 9 bases for J; bases not matched to a gene: 10. The CDR3 extends over 16 amino acids.

The chain uses TRBV30 and TRBJ2-7; TRBD1 or TRBD2 may be the D gene (6 bases each). Trimming removed 0 bases at V and 7 bases at J, with 16 bases between. The CDR3 covers 14 residues. Germline assignment: CDR1 GTSNPN and CDR2 SVGIG (reference sequence). Written as DNA, the CDR3 is TGTGCCTGGAGTGTAGGGCTAGGGGGAGGAGAGCAGTACTTC. It specifies CAWSVGLGGGEQYF.

The V call is TRBV7-8, the J call TRBJ2-3, with D perhaps TRBD1 or TRBD2 (6 bases each). CDR3 length: 14 residues. Germline lookup yields CDR1 SGHVS and CDR2 FQNEAQ. V was pared by 7 bases and J by 5 bases, with 16 bases between. As DNA, the CDR3 is TGTGCCAGCATCAGGGGAGGTGACATAGATACGCAGTATTTT. It yields the protein CASIRGGDIDTQYF.

The CDR3 DNA reads as TGCAGTGCCCTGTCGGGGCGGACCACAGATACGCAGTATTTT. Its protein is CSALSGRTTDTQYF. V usage is TRBV20-1 and J usage is TRBJ2-3, with D perhaps being TRBD1 or TRBD2 (5 bases each). Looked up from germline, CDR1 is DFQATT and CDR2 is SNEGSKA (reference sequence). The CDR3 loop spans 14 amino acids. Trimming took off 6 bases at V and 2 bases at J, with 15 bases between the two ends.

The rearrangement uses TRBV12-3 or TRBV12-4 and TRBJ2-7; the D gene is possibly TRBD2 (5 bases). The CDR3 spans 13 residues. The V end lost 6 bases, the J end lost 3 bases, and 12 bases lay between the germline ends. The CDR3 sequence: CASRSHGGYEQYF. In DNA form, the CDR3 reads TGTGCCAGCAGATCCCACGGAGGCTACGAGCAGTACTTC.

V gene TRBV7-9 combines with J gene TRBJ1-2, with 8 bases fitting TRBD1. This CDR3 is built from 16 residues. The junction had 14 bases not matched to a gene; V was cut back by 4 bases and J by 7 bases. Germline V gives CDR1 SEHNR, CDR2 FQNEAQ (reference sequence). In nucleotides, the CDR3 is TGTGCCAGCAGCTCGACCGGTGGCAGGGGGCGCCTTGGCTACACCTTC. It yields the protein CASSSTGGRGRLGYTF.

The sample holds a few counts of this clonotype. The V gene is TRBV29-1, the J gene TRBJ1-5, with D possibly being TRBD1 (6 bases). The V gene's germline CDR1 is SQVTM and CDR2 ANQGSEA. The CDR3 loop spans 15 amino acids. V shed 4 bases and J shed 1 base, with 14 bases lying between them. CDR3 sequence reads: CSVGTGLGSNQPQHF. The CDR3 DNA is TGCAGCGTTGGCACAGGGCTGGGGAGCAATCAGCCCCAGCATTTT. The full variable domain, rest sourced from reference TRBV29-1 and TRBJ1-5, is SAVISQKPSRDICQRGTSLTIQCQVDSQVTMMFWYRQQPGQSLTLIATANQGSEATYESGFVIDKFPISRPNLTFSTLTVSNMSPEDSSIYLCSVGTGLGSNQPQHFGDGTRLSIL.

This clonotype has a count of ten or more. The chain couples TRBV6-5 to TRBJ1-2, with D unresolved. The V end lost 4 bases, the J end lost 4 bases, and 10 bases lay between the germline ends. The CDR3 consists of 13 residues. In germline, CDR1 is MNHEY, CDR2 SVGAGI. The CDR3 DNA reads TGTGCCAGCAGTTTAACCCCAACCTATGGCTACACCTTC. It codes for CASSLTPTYGYTF.

The table lists this clonotype with many counts. This rearrangement joins TRBV6-1 to TRBJ2-5, with D perhaps being TRBD1 or TRBD2 (5 bases each). The CDR3 is 15 residues long. The V gene lost 6 bases and the J gene lost 5 bases, with 19 bases spanning the gap. The V gene's germline CDR1 is MNHNS and CDR2 SASEGT. The CDR3, as DNA: TGTGCCAGCAGCCAAACGGGGCCCCTCGGGGAGACCCAGTACTTC. Its translation is CASSQTGPLGETQYF.

The CDR3 loop reads CASSFGFRAEQYF. CDR3 bases: TGTGCCAGCAGTTTCGGGTTCAGGGCTGAGCAGTACTTC. This chain uses TRBV27 with TRBJ2-7; D may be TRBD1 (5 bases). The CDR3 is 13 residues long. Trimming pared 3 bases from V and 7 bases from J, leaving 13 bases between. CDR1 is MNHEY, CDR2 SMNVEV, per germline (reference sequence).

This clonotype was detected a few times. V is TRBV4-3 and J is TRBJ2-3; maybe TRBD2 (7 bases). The length of the CDR3 is 16 residues. Deletions cut 2 bases from V and 4 bases from J, with 16 bases between. CDR1 is LGHNA, CDR2 YSLEER, per germline. The CDR3 region has the DNA TGCGCCAGCAGCCAAAGGGGCCGGGGGGCCGCAGATACGCAGTATTTT. Encoded protein: CASSQRGRGAADTQYF.

This clonotype came up a few times. The genes are TRBV3-1 and TRBJ1-2, with D perhaps matching TRBD1 (6 bases). V lost 3 bases to trimming and J lost 8 bases, with 10 bases between them. This CDR3 has 12 residues. The V gene's germline CDR1 is LGHDT and CDR2 YNNKEL (reference sequence). The CDR3 loop is CASSHRGSGYTF. DNA for the CDR3: TGTGCCAGCAGCCACAGGGGTTCGGGCTACACCTTC.

Here the CDR3 DNA reads TGTGCCAGCAGCTTAGTGGGTACAGTCCCCTATGGCTACACCTTC. This encodes CASSLVGTVPYGYTF. The chain couples TRBV7-8 to TRBJ1-2; D not resolved. Germline CDR1 SGHVS, CDR2 FQNEAQ. The CDR3 is 15 amino acids. V shed 1 base and J shed 4 bases, with 13 bases lying between them.

The chain is built from TRBV24-1 and TRBJ2-1; the match to TRBD2 covers 8 bases. The germline CDR1 and CDR2 sequences are KGHDR and SFDVKD. The CDR3 loop spans 16 amino acids. Trimming cost V 2 bases and J 1 base; bases outside gene matches: 3. CDR3 protein: CATSDSSGGSYNEQFF. As DNA, the CDR3 is TGTGCCACCAGTGATTCGAGCGGGGGTTCCTACAATGAGCAGTTCTTC.

This clonotype was found many times. The chain is built from TRBV2 and TRBJ1-5; 7 nucleotides align to TRBD1. V lost 6 bases, J lost 7 bases, and 9 bases stayed unmatched. The CDR3 totals 14 residues. Germline assignment: CDR1 SNHLY and CDR2 FYNNEI. DNA of the CDR3: TGTGCCAGCAGCAGACAGGGTGAACGACAGCCCCAGCATTTT. Its translation is CASSRQGERQPQHF.